A single sample gave rise to the 9 T cell receptor beta chains below, sequenced in a study of identical twins. TCRdb reanalysed the 5' RACE reads using MiXCR and keeps one entry per CDR3 protein. The repertoire holds approximately 630,000 distinct CDR3 sequences, under 8.5% seen once, with 1.6% in the top ten. Separately, the same data were catalogued under a study of yellow fever vaccine responses in identical twins.

Sequenced input: PBMCs. The receptors come from a woman aged 18-29 years in good health.

The chain couples TRBV27 to TRBJ1-6; a weak D match, TRBD1 (5 bases). In germline, CDR1 is MNHEY, CDR2 SMNVEV (reference sequence). V was cut by 2 bases and J by 6 bases, with 11 bases left in between. The length of the CDR3 is 15 residues. CDR3 protein: CASSLQGAGNSPLHF. CDR3 sequence (DNA): TGTGCCAGCAGTTTACAGGGCGCGGGTAATTCACCCCTCCACTTT.

Ten or more counts support this clonotype. The chain recombines TRBV7-8 with TRBJ2-3; 7 nucleotides align to TRBD2. This CDR3 region has 15 residues. Germline V gene data show CDR1 as SGHVS and CDR2 as FQNEAQ. J gave up 1 base and V 5 bases, and 6 bases lay outside the gene matches. The CDR3 region is CASSAGLDGTDTQYF. In DNA, the CDR3 is TGTGCCAGCAGCGCCGGACTAGATGGCACAGATACGCAGTATTTT. Full variable domain (missing parts from reference TRBV7-8 and TRBJ2-3): GAGVSQSPRYKVAKRGQDVALRCDPISGHVSLFWYQQALGQGPEFLTYFQNEAQLDKSGLPSDRFFAERPEGSVSTLKIQRTQQEDSAVYLCASSAGLDGTDTQYFGPGTRLTVL.

V gene TRBV10-3 combines with J gene TRBJ1-1, with TRBD1 as a possible D gene (5 bases). V lost 3 bases, J lost 2 bases, and 7 bases lay in between. Per germline, CDR1 ENHRY and CDR2 SYGVKD. The CDR3 has 13 residues. CDR3 DNA: TGTGCCATCAGTGAACAGGCCAACACTGAAGCTTTCTTT. Protein sequence: CAISEQANTEAFF.

This clonotype appeared a few times. This chain joins TRBV12-3 or TRBV12-4 and TRBJ1-1; 8 bases align to TRBD1. The CDR3 runs to 14 residues. With 3 bases clipped from V and 5 bases from J, the junction kept 5 bases outside the gene matches. CDR3 amino acids: CASSLTGDGTEAFF. CDR3 bases: TGTGCCAGCAGTTTGACAGGGGATGGGACTGAAGCTTTCTTT.

The V gene is TRBV5-1, the J gene TRBJ1-1; D remains ambiguous. Germline V lookup: CDR1 SGHRS, CDR2 YFSETQ. Deletions cut 0 bases from V and 8 bases from J, with 8 bases between. The CDR3 extends over 12 amino acids. This CDR3 is CASSLEPREAFF. The CDR3 DNA sequence: TGCGCCAGCAGCTTGGAACCAAGGGAAGCTTTCTTT.

The rearrangement joins TRBV27 to TRBJ2-2, with 15 nucleotides matching TRBD2. With V trimmed by 2 bases and J by 2 bases, 6 bases remained unmatched. Germline V gene data show CDR1 as MNHEY and CDR2 as SMNVEV (reference sequence). The CDR3 contains 19 residues. CDR3 protein: CASSLQGLAGGINTGELFF. The DNA of the CDR3 is TGTGCCAGCAGTTTACAGGGACTAGCGGGAGGTATCAACACCGGGGAGCTGTTTTTT.

In its sample, this clonotype was seen many times. This rearrangement joins TRBV24-1 to TRBJ2-5; TRBD1 might be the D (5 bases). The CDR3 consists of 14 residues. Between the trimmed V and J ends, which lost 2 bases and 4 bases, there was a span of 10 bases. CDR1 and CDR2 from the germline V gene are KGHDR and SFDVKD. The CDR3 loop is CATSDSGHRETQYF. CDR3 DNA: TGTGCCACCAGTGATTCTGGACATAGAGAGACCCAGTACTTC.

The table lists this clonotype with a few counts. This sequence joins TRBV5-1 and TRBJ2-7; tentatively, D is TRBD2 (6 bases). V was pared by 0 bases and J by 4 bases, with 17 bases between. The CDR3 covers 16 residues. Per germline, CDR1 SGHRS and CDR2 YFSETQ. The CDR3 reads CASSLATGEALYEQYF. CDR3 nucleotide sequence: TGCGCCAGCAGCTTGGCCACGGGGGAGGCCCTATACGAGCAGTACTTC.

The V call is TRBV4-2, the J call TRBJ2-3; D may be TRBD2 (5 bases). The CDR3 totals 17 residues. The germline V gene encodes CDR1 LGHNA and CDR2 YNFKEQ. V gave up 0 bases and J gave up 2 bases, with 15 bases separating them. This chain's CDR3 is CASSQEWSSSYTDTQYF. As DNA, the CDR3 is TGTGCCAGCAGCCAAGAGTGGTCTAGCAGCTACACAGATACGCAGTATTTT.